This passage covers 12 T cell receptor beta chains from one sample sequenced in a study of blood T cell repertoires in COVID-19. Data came from immunoSEQ multiplex PCR; TCRdb stores just in-frame clones and leaves some out. The sample has 180,000 or so clones; more than 65% are singletons. What was sequenced was peripheral blood. The receptors shown here come from a human donor with acute or convalescent COVID-19. The donor label of this sample is uncertain.

For the CDR3, the DNA is TGTGCCAGCAGCAGGCAGGCTGGAAACACCATATATTTT. Protein sequence: CASSRQAGNTIYF. This sequence joins TRBV5-4 and TRBJ1-3; D gene uncertain. The ends were cut back, 4 bases at V and 2 bases at J, with 7 bases in the middle. Germline V gene sequence: CDR1 SGHNT, CDR2 YYREEE (reference sequence). The CDR3 has 13 amino acids. Using reference TRBV5-4 and TRBJ1-3 for the parts outside the CDR3, the full variable domain is ETGVTQSPTHLIKTRGQQVTLRCSSQSGHNTVSWYQQALGQGPQFIFQYYREEENGRGNFPPRFSGLQFPNYSSELNVNALELDDSALYLCASSRQAGNTIYFGEGSWLTVV.

The chain uses TRBV2 and TRBJ2-7; 12 positions match TRBD2. CDR3 length equals 15 residues. V lost 6 bases to trimming and J lost 7 bases; unmatched junction nucleotides: 10. CDR1 and CDR2 from the germline V gene are SNHLY and FYNNEI. The CDR3 nucleotides read TGTGCCAGCAGGCTCTTGACTAGCGGGAGCGGTGAGCAGTACTTC. This translates into CASRLLTSGSGEQYF.

The chain recombines TRBV6-5 with TRBJ2-2; 7 bases match TRBD2. This CDR3 contains 15 residues. In germline, CDR1 is MNHEY, CDR2 SVGAGI. The J segment lost 8 bases and the V segment lost 6 bases, leaving 12 bases of the junction unmatched. The CDR3 region is CASRAQAGSSGELFF. Here the CDR3 DNA reads TGTGCCAGCAGAGCCCAAGCGGGGTCCTCGGGGGAGCTGTTTTTT.

V gene TRBV7-2 combines with J gene TRBJ2-3, with TRBD2 matching over 8 bases. Unmatched junction bases numbered 6, after V lost 2 bases and J lost 2 bases. The length of the CDR3 is 16 residues. Germline loops: CDR1 SGHTA, CDR2 FQGNSA. The CDR3 sequence: CASSLIRGGLTDTQYF. The CDR3, as DNA: TGTGCCAGCAGCTTAATTCGGGGGGGCCTCACAGATACGCAGTATTTT. Drawing the rest from reference TRBV7-2 and TRBJ2-3, the complete variable domain is GAGVSQSPSNKVTEKGKDVELRCDPISGHTALYWYRQSLGQGLEFLIYFQGNSAPDKSGLPSDRFSAERTGGSVSTLTIQRTQQEDSAVYLCASSLIRGGLTDTQYFGPGTRLTVL.

The chain has TRBV2 and TRBJ2-5; D possibly corresponds to TRBD2 (6 bases). Germline V gene sequence: CDR1 SNHLY, CDR2 FYNNEI. Between the trimmed V and J ends, which lost 10 bases and 2 bases, there was a span of 20 bases. This CDR3 is 15 amino acids long. The CDR3 DNA is TGTGCCACCGCCAGCAGCGGGCAAAATCAAGAGACCCAGTACTTC. It specifies CATASSGQNQETQYF.

The chain employs TRBV7-2 and TRBJ2-2; D is perhaps TRBD1 (5 bases). Trimming shortened V by 3 bases and J by 2 bases, and 10 bases separated the two germline ends. The CDR3 is 15 residues long. The germline CDR1 and CDR2 sequences are SGHTA and FQGNSA. As DNA, the CDR3 is TGTGCCAGCAGCTTCGACAGAGCAAACACCGGGGAGCTGTTTTTT. Its protein is CASSFDRANTGELFF.

The genes are TRBV19 and TRBJ1-6; 10 nucleotides agree with TRBD1. From germline, CDR1 is LNHDA and CDR2 SQIVND (reference sequence). The CDR3 is 15 residues long. V was pared by 7 bases and J by 8 bases, with 8 bases of the junction left unmatched. The CDR3 DNA reads TGTGCCAGTAATACGGGACAGGGGTTTCATTCACCCCTCCACTTT. Protein: CASNTGQGFHSPLHF.

J is TRBJ2-1 and V is TRBV28; no clear D. The CDR3 covers 12 residues. V was trimmed by 5 bases and J by 2 bases, leaving 4 bases between them. CDR1 and CDR2 (germline): MDHEN, SYDVKM. CDR3 nucleotide sequence: TGTGCCAGCAGTCTTACCTACAATGAGCAGTTCTTC. Its translation: CASSLTYNEQFF.

The V gene is TRBV7-2, the J gene TRBJ1-6, with D possibly matching TRBD1 (5 bases). CDR1 is SGHTA, CDR2 FQGNSA, per germline. V was cut by 3 bases and J by 5 bases, with 11 bases left in between. This CDR3 region has 15 residues. The CDR3 reads CASSFQGTDNSPLHF. CDR3 nucleotide sequence: TGTGCCAGCAGCTTTCAGGGAACGGATAATTCACCCCTCCACTTT.

The chain employs TRBV28 and TRBJ2-7; 7 bases line up with TRBD2. The CDR3 spans 12 residues. Germline V gives CDR1 MDHEN, CDR2 SYDVKM. With 5 bases clipped from V and 8 bases from J, the junction kept 6 bases outside the gene matches. CDR3 sequence reads: CASSLTSAQQYF. The DNA of the CDR3 is TGTGCCAGCAGTCTTACTAGCGCACAGCAGTACTTC.

V is TRBV7-2 and J is TRBJ2-7, with a weak D call TRBD2 (6 bases). Trimming removed 2 bases at V and 5 bases at J, with 13 bases between. This CDR3 has 14 amino acids. Germline V gene lookup returns CDR1 SGHTA and CDR2 FQGNSA. The CDR3 here is CASSLLLAYDEQYF. CDR3 in DNA: TGTGCCAGCAGCTTATTGCTAGCGTACGACGAGCAGTACTTC. Full variable domain (remainder filled in from reference TRBV7-2 and TRBJ2-7): GAGVSQSPSNKVTEKGKDVELRCDPISGHTALYWYRQSLGQGLEFLIYFQGNSAPDKSGLPSDRFSAERTGGSVSTLTIQRTQQEDSAVYLCASSLLLAYDEQYFGPGTRLTVT.

The J gene is TRBJ2-3, the V gene TRBV12-5, with D possibly matching TRBD2 (5 bases). The CDR3 has 15 amino acids. The ends were cut back, 1 base at V and 5 bases at J, with 13 bases in the middle. Looked up from germline, CDR1 is LGHNT and CDR2 is FRNRAP. The CDR3 sequence is CASGLGAGVGDTQYF. The DNA for the CDR3 is TGTGCTAGTGGTTTGGGGGCCGGGGTTGGAGATACGCAGTATTTT.